This T cell receptor (beta chain) stems from a study of control samples from healthy donors and cancer patients. Sequencing used immunoSEQ multiplex PCR; TCRdb keeps in-frame clones, though not all of them. The table lists under 100,000 clones, 70% to 90% of them singletons. The CDR3 loop spans 13 amino acids. V lost 5 bases to trimming and J lost 4 bases, with 11 bases between them. From germline, CDR1 is MNHEY and CDR2 SVGEGT. This clone was picked up one time. This clonotype was sampled from a woman aged 50 to 65 with colorectal cancer. Sequences were obtained from PBMCs. This rearrangement joins TRBV6-2 or TRBV6-3 to TRBJ1-2; a possible D gene is TRBD1 (5 bases). Here the CDR3 DNA reads TGTGCCAGCAGTCCCGACAGAGTCTATGGCTACACCTTC. Its translation: CASSPDRVYGYTF.